The 23 T cell receptor beta chains below all came from one sample that was sequenced in a study of CD4 and CD8 cells across lung adenocarcinoma regions. TCRdb ran MiXCR on the PCR reads and lists one entry per CDR3 protein. The table includes about 12,000 distinct CDR3 sequences, 53% detected once. The sequenced material came from CD8+ T cells from the center of a lung tumor. The receptors originated from a female donor with lung adenocarcinoma. The CD4 and CD8 labels of this study may be unreliable.

This clonotype has ten or more counts. This chain uses TRBV4-1 with TRBJ2-5; D gene unclear. CDR1 MGHRA and CDR2 YSYEKL come from the germline V gene. V lost 0 bases and J lost 2, with 7 bases in between. CDR3 size: 14 residues. CDR3 sequence (DNA): TGCGCCAGCAGCCAAGAAGGAAGTCAAGAGACCCAGTACTTC. Its translation is CASSQEGSQETQYF.

Ten or more counts support this clonotype. The V call is TRBV6-5, the J call TRBJ2-1; the D is unclear. There are 13 residues in the CDR3. Germline V gene data show CDR1 as MNHEY and CDR2 as SVGAGI. Trimming stripped 5 bases from V and 0 bases from J, with 5 bases between. Here the CDR3 reads CASSLSSYNEQFF. DNA for the CDR3: TGTGCCAGCAGTCTAAGCTCCTACAATGAGCAGTTCTTC.

This clonotype counts as medium-sized. The rearrangement joins TRBV6-5 to TRBJ2-1, with D perhaps given as TRBD1 or TRBD2 (5 bases each). TRBJ2-7 explains the end of the DNA better; the J call may be wrong. The CDR3 is 16 amino acids. Germline V gene sequence: CDR1 MNHEY, CDR2 SVGAGI. CDR3 region: CASSYSFLAQGGEQYF. The CDR3 DNA is TGTGCCAGCAGTTACTCGTTCCTAGCCCAGGGCGGCGAGCAGTACTTC.

The chain uses TRBV6-5 and TRBJ2-3, with 8 nucleotides matching TRBD1. The V segment lost 3 bases and the J segment 4 bases; nucleotides outside the gene matches: 6. CDR1 and CDR2 from the germline V gene are MNHEY and SVGAGI. The length of the CDR3 is 15 residues. The CDR3 DNA follows: TGTGCCAGCAGTTATACGGCAGGGGGCTCAGATACGCAGTATTTT. It is translated as CASSYTAGGSDTQYF.

The CDR3 sequence: CASSTWGSYNEQFF. The CDR3 DNA reads TGCGCCAGCAGTACGTGGGGCTCCTACAATGAGCAGTTCTTC. This rearrangement joins TRBV10-2 to TRBJ2-1; D is ambiguous. CDR3 length: 14 amino acids. Germline V gives CDR1 WSHSY, CDR2 SAAADI. V was trimmed by 5 bases and J by 0 bases, leaving 8 bases between them.

Comment on this clonotype: Because the CDR3 is missing its conserved closing phenylalanine or tryptophan, this is likely a read error. V and J are TRBV10-2 and TRBJ2-5, with TRBD2 matching over 7 bases. Germline V gene lookup returns CDR1 WSHSY and CDR2 SAAADI. Trimming cost V 6 bases and J 5 bases; bases outside gene matches: 9. This CDR3 contains 14 residues. The CDR3 DNA sequence: TGCGCCAGCAGGCGCTCGGCGGGGGATGAGACCCAGTACTGC. Translation gives CASRRSAGDETQYC.

This clonotype was observed a handful of times. The rearrangement uses TRBV6-1 and TRBJ1-2, with D possibly matching TRBD1 (5 bases). The CDR3 extends over 12 amino acids. The V end was cut by 6 bases, the J end by 1 base, with 6 bases between. CDR1 and CDR2 (germline): MNHNS, SASEGT. CDR3: CASRQGNYGYTF. DNA of the CDR3: TGTGCCAGCAGGCAGGGTAACTATGGCTACACCTTC.

A remark on this clonotype: The junction and the germline gene differ at one end; a read error may be behind it. This chain joins TRBV6-1 and TRBJ2-1; D assignment may be TRBD1 or TRBD2 (5 bases each). CDR1 and CDR2 from the germline V gene are MNHNS and SASEGT. This CDR3 spans 16 amino acids. The CDR3 loop is CASSEATGKGEETRYF. The CDR3 DNA reads as TGTGCCAGCAGTGAAGCGACCGGGAAAGGGGAAGAGACCCGGTACTTC.

J is TRBJ1-5 and V is TRBV6-1; 7 nucleotides agree with TRBD1. CDR1 MNHNS and CDR2 SASEGT come from the germline V gene. The V and J ends lost 7 bases and 5 bases, in that order; junction bases with no gene match: 8. CDR3 length equals 14 residues. CDR3 in DNA: TGTGCCAGCACCTCGGGACAGAGCGATCAGCCCCAGCATTTT. Translated, it gives CASTSGQSDQPQHF.

This clonotype was recorded many times. The CDR3: CASSQEGRRRYEQFF. The CDR3, as DNA: TGTGCCAGCAGCCAAGAGGGACGCCGGCGTTATGAGCAGTTCTTC. The V gene is TRBV14, the J gene TRBJ2-1; tentatively, D is TRBD1 or TRBD2 (5 bases each). V lost 0 bases and J lost 8, with 14 bases in between. The V gene's germline CDR1 is SGHDN and CDR2 FVKESK. CDR3 length: 15 amino acids.

Sample share makes this clonotype medium-sized. This chain uses TRBV6-1 with TRBJ2-1, with 7 bases lining up with TRBD1. The end of the DNA fits TRBJ2-7 better, so the J call may be wrong. The germline V gene has CDR1 MNHNS and CDR2 SASEGT. This CDR3 is 15 amino acids long. The CDR3 DNA follows: TGTGCCAGCAGGCAGACAGGGTTATCCTCCTACGAGCAGTACTTC. Amino acids: CASRQTGLSSYEQYF.

The chain uses TRBV10-1 and TRBJ2-1, with 7 nucleotides matching TRBD1. Per germline, CDR1 WNHNN and CDR2 SYGVQD (reference sequence). This CDR3 is 16 amino acids long. V lost 0 bases and J lost 6; bases outside the gene matches: 8. The CDR3 DNA follows: TGCGCCAGCAGTGAGTCGAACCCCGGGACAGTCAATGAGCAGTTCTTC. Its protein product is CASSESNPGTVNEQFF.

The chain employs TRBV10-1 and TRBJ2-3, with D perhaps being TRBD1 or TRBD2 (5 bases each). The V end was cut by 0 bases, the J end by 2 bases, with 15 bases between. Germline values: CDR1 WNHNN, CDR2 SYGVQD (reference sequence). The CDR3 has 17 residues. The CDR3 region is CASSESRGPRVTDTQYF. DNA of the CDR3: TGCGCCAGCAGTGAGTCGAGGGGACCGCGAGTCACAGATACGCAGTATTTT.

This clonotype appeared a single time. The junction does not match germline at one end; this may be a read error. The V gene is TRBV27, the J gene TRBJ2-4; 8 bases are a match to TRBD1. The CDR3 has 14 amino acids. Germline V gene data show CDR1 as MNHEY and CDR2 as SMNVEV (reference sequence). CDR3 amino acids: CGSRGRGATNTQYF. CDR3 nucleotide sequence: TGTGGCAGCAGGGGGCGCGGAGCCACAAATACGCAGTACTTT.

V usage is TRBV6-5 and J usage is TRBJ2-1, with a possible D match to TRBD2 (5 bases). CDR1 is MNHEY, CDR2 SVGAGI, per germline. V lost 4 bases to trimming and J lost 7 bases, with 11 bases between them. The CDR3 totals 13 residues. The CDR3 is CASSSGKLNEQFF. CDR3 nucleotide sequence: TGTGCCAGCAGTTCCGGGAAATTAAATGAGCAGTTCTTC.

This clonotype has only a few counts. V usage is TRBV20-1 and J usage is TRBJ2-1; 12 bases are a match to TRBD2. The tail of the sequence fits TRBJ2-7 better, so the J call may be wrong. This CDR3 is 14 amino acids long. CDR1 and CDR2 (germline): DFQATT, SNEGSKA (reference sequence). For the CDR3, the DNA is TGCAGTGCTTTCTCTAGCGGGGGGGCGATCGAGCAGTACTTC. Protein sequence: CSAFSSGGAIEQYF.

CDR3 residues: CATSDPGLATGQFF. The CDR3, as DNA: TGTGCCACCAGTGATCCAGGACTAGCCACCGGGCAGTTCTTC. The V call is TRBV24-1, the J call TRBJ2-1; 8 bases are a match to TRBD2. V shed 3 bases, J shed 12 bases, and the junction held 9 bases outside the gene matches. This CDR3 has 14 amino acids. CDR1 is KGHDR, CDR2 SFDVKD, per germline.

This clonotype occurred a few times. The V call is TRBV6-1, the J call TRBJ2-5; no reliable D call. The end of the DNA fits TRBJ2-7 better, so the J call may be wrong. The germline gives CDR1 MNHNS, CDR2 SASEGT. This CDR3 is 13 amino acids long. The DNA for the CDR3 is TGTGCCAGCAGTGAAGGAGGCAGATACGAGCAGTACTTC. Translation: CASSEGGRYEQYF.

This chain joins TRBV7-6 and TRBJ2-5; D is unresolved. The germline CDR1 and CDR2 sequences are SGHVS and FNYEAQ. Trimming shortened V by 0 bases and J by 2 bases, and 1 base separated the two germline ends. This CDR3 is 12 amino acids long. CDR3 in DNA: TGTGCCAGCAGCTTAGCGCAAGAGACCCAGTACTTC. This codes for CASSLAQETQYF.

This clonotype was detected a few times. The chain joins TRBV3-1 to TRBJ2-1; 14 nucleotides agree with TRBD2. Germline V CDR1 and CDR2: LGHDT, YNNKEL (reference sequence). This CDR3 comprises 19 residues. The junction had 9 bases not matched to a gene; V was cut back by 5 bases and J by 0 bases. This CDR3 reads CASSLEGLAGALSYNEQFF. In DNA, the CDR3 is TGTGCCAGCAGCTTGGAGGGACTAGCGGGGGCCCTCTCCTACAATGAGCAGTTCTTC.

V gene TRBV6-1 combines with J gene TRBJ2-1, with 7 positions matching TRBD2. With the DNA end fitting TRBJ2-7 better, the J assignment may be wrong. Germline-derived CDR1 and CDR2 are MNHNS and SASEGT. The CDR3 contains 13 residues. The chain's CDR3 is CASSRTSSGEQYF. In DNA, the CDR3 is TGTGCCAGCAGTAGGACTAGTTCGGGCGAGCAGTACTTC.

There are a few counts of this clonotype. CDR3: CASSQGTATTYEQYF. As DNA, the CDR3 is TGCGCCAGCAGCCAAGGGACAGCGACTACCTACGAGCAGTACTTC. The chain uses TRBV4-1 and TRBJ2-5, with a weak D call TRBD1 (6 bases). The J call may be incorrect, as the DNA end agrees better with TRBJ2-7. Germline V gene sequence: CDR1 MGHRA, CDR2 YSYEKL. The CDR3 is 15 amino acids.

This clonotype is medium-sized. The CDR3 is CASSARGRVEAFF. CDR3 DNA: TGTGCCAGCAGTGCGAGGGGGCGCGTGGAAGCTTTCTTT. The chain recombines TRBV6-1 with TRBJ1-1, with 7 bases aligning to TRBD1. The CDR3 loop spans 13 amino acids. Per the germline V gene, CDR1 is MNHNS and CDR2 is SASEGT. J was trimmed by 8 bases and V by 4 bases; bases with no gene match: 7.